The next 13 T cell receptor beta chains were all read from a single sample in a study of response to subunit inactivated influenza vaccine. Each CDR3 protein is one row after TCRdb ran MiXCR on the RT-PCR reads. In the table there are roughly 160,000 distinct CDR3 sequences, 11% of which are singletons. Sequenced material: non-naive T cells sorted from PBMCs, taken roughly 45 days after vaccination. The receptor set was obtained from a man aged 50 to 60 who received an inactivated influenza vaccine.

The J gene is TRBJ1-6, the V gene TRBV7-2; D not resolved. In germline, CDR1 is SGHTA, CDR2 FQGNSA. The V gene lost 1 base and the J gene lost 6 bases, with 13 bases spanning the gap. This CDR3 is built from 16 residues. The CDR3 DNA sequence: TGTGCCAGCAGCTTAGTGTACAGATCATGTAATTCACCCCTCCACTTT. As protein: CASSLVYRSCNSPLHF.

This clonotype was detected ten times or more. The V call is TRBV4-3, the J call TRBJ2-7; D is undetermined. Germline V lookup: CDR1 LGHNA, CDR2 YSLEER. Trimming cost V 3 bases and J 2 bases, with 14 bases left between them. This CDR3 has 15 amino acids. In DNA form, the CDR3 reads TGCGCCAGCAGCCAGGCCCCGGGCCCAACCTACGAGCAGTACTTC. Residues: CASSQAPGPTYEQYF.

The gene calls are TRBV20-1 and TRBJ2-4; 7 bases are shared with TRBD2. J lost 10 bases, V lost 3 bases, and 9 bases had no gene match. This CDR3 is 13 amino acids long. Per the germline V gene, CDR1 is DFQATT and CDR2 is SNEGSKA (reference sequence). The CDR3 is CSARGSGSWIQYF. The CDR3 bases are TGCAGTGCTAGGGGTAGCGGGTCATGGATTCAGTACTTC.

This clonotype was seen repeatedly, ten times or more. The V call is TRBV5-1, the J call TRBJ2-2; 7 bases align to TRBD1. The V segment lost 3 bases and the J segment 2 bases; nucleotides outside the gene matches: 4. The V gene's germline CDR1 is SGHRS and CDR2 YFSETQ. This CDR3 comprises 15 residues. This chain's CDR3 is CASSYRDSNTGELFF. CDR3 nucleotide sequence: TGCGCCAGCAGCTATAGGGACAGCAACACCGGGGAGCTGTTTTTT.

This clonotype was recorded at least ten times. The chain uses TRBV28 and TRBJ2-7; TRBD1 might be the D (6 bases). This CDR3 region has 13 residues. The germline V gene encodes CDR1 MDHEN and CDR2 SYDVKM. V was clipped by 5 bases and J by 4 bases, with 12 bases between them. The CDR3 DNA follows: TGTGCCAGCAGTGACGGGACATCTTACGAGCAGTACTTC. This translates into CASSDGTSYEQYF.

This clonotype has only a few counts. The chain uses TRBV6-2 or TRBV6-3 and TRBJ2-7; unclear D gene. The CDR3 loop spans 14 amino acids. Germline V gives CDR1 MNHEY, CDR2 SVGEGT. V dropped 2 bases and J dropped 3 bases, with 11 bases sitting between them. This CDR3 is CASSYRGQIYEQYF. As DNA, the CDR3 is TGTGCCAGCAGTTACCGTGGTCAGATCTACGAGCAGTACTTC.

This clonotype came up a few times. The J gene is TRBJ2-7, the V gene TRBV28; 9 nucleotides agree with TRBD2. With V trimmed by 7 bases and J by 13 bases, 14 bases remained unmatched. Germline CDR1 is MDHEN and CDR2 is SYDVKM. This CDR3 has 13 amino acids. This CDR3 reads CASTAAGGTGFYF. The CDR3 DNA reads as TGTGCCAGCACAGCCGCGGGGGGGACGGGATTCTACTTC.

J is TRBJ2-1 and V is TRBV29-1, with D maybe TRBD2 (6 bases). V dropped 8 bases and J dropped 9 bases, with 14 bases sitting between them. This CDR3 contains 11 residues. CDR1 and CDR2 from the germline V gene are SQVTM and ANQGSEA. CDR3 sequence: CSIRVGGEQFF. The CDR3, as DNA: TGCAGCATAAGGGTGGGGGGTGAGCAGTTCTTC.

This clonotype was seen a handful of times. The chain carries TRBV4-1 and TRBJ1-2; possible D gene TRBD1, 6 bases. Germline assignment: CDR1 MGHRA and CDR2 YSYEKL. The CDR3 spans 16 residues. V was clipped by 0 bases and J by 5 bases, with 16 bases between them. The CDR3 sequence: CASSQEGGASSYGYTF. The DNA of the CDR3 is TGCGCCAGCAGCCAAGAAGGGGGGGCGAGTAGTTATGGCTACACCTTC.

The CDR3 region has the DNA TGCAGTGCTAGAGATATAAAACTCGCGGAGGGAGTGGAGTACTTC. Translation gives CSARDIKLAEGVEYF. J is TRBJ2-4 and V is TRBV20-1; D is possibly TRBD2 (6 bases). This CDR3 spans 15 amino acids. The V end was cut by 0 bases, the J end by 14 bases, with 23 bases between. The germline gives CDR1 DFQATT, CDR2 SNEGSKA (reference sequence).

The sample holds many counts of this clonotype. The chain carries TRBV7-2 and TRBJ1-2, with TRBD1 matching 9 bases. Germline CDR1 and CDR2: SGHTA and FQGNSA. The CDR3 runs 14 residues. Losses at the gene ends were 4 bases for V and 6 bases for J; bases not matched to a gene: 6. The CDR3 DNA reads as TGTGCCAGCAGCTACCCGGGACAGGGTGATGGCTACACCTTC. Its translation is CASSYPGQGDGYTF.

This clonotype was seen more than once but under ten times. V is TRBV20-1 and J is TRBJ2-1, with D maybe TRBD2 (6 bases). Per germline, CDR1 DFQATT and CDR2 SNEGSKA (reference sequence). V was shortened by 0 bases and J by 0 bases, with 9 bases between the two germline ends. The CDR3 is 15 amino acids. The CDR3 bases are TGCAGTGCTAGAGACAGGGAGGTCTCCTACAATGAGCAGTTCTTC. Its translation is CSARDREVSYNEQFF.

This clonotype was recorded once. The genes are TRBV27 and TRBJ2-1; no definite D call. Trimming stripped 2 bases from V and 10 bases from J, with 12 bases between. This CDR3 comprises 13 residues. Germline CDR1 and CDR2: MNHEY and SMNVEV (reference sequence). For the CDR3, the DNA is TGTGCCAGCAGTTTAATTCCCGCCGACGAGCAGTTCTTC. This translates into CASSLIPADEQFF.